One and the same sample provided the 18 T cell receptor beta chains below, sequenced in a study of cytomegalovirus exposure and HLA in healthy donors. Use of 60 Vbeta and 13 Jbeta primers characterized the PCR. Some clones are missing from TCRdb's copy, which holds only in-frame ones; the method was immunoSEQ multiplex PCR. The sample has 95,000 to 150,000 clones, under 70% seen once. The specimen was PBMCs. Receptor source: a man younger than 30 in good health and CMV-seronegative.

DNA of the CDR3: TGTGCCAGCAGCTCGTCCGTGGGACAGGCGATCTACGAGCAGTACTTC. Protein product: CASSSSVGQAIYEQYF. The rearrangement links TRBV5-6 to TRBJ2-7; TRBD1 aligns across 8 bases. J was trimmed by 3 bases and V by 3 bases; bases with no gene match: 11. Germline V gene data show CDR1 as SGHDT and CDR2 as YYEEEE. The CDR3 covers 16 residues. Filled out from reference TRBV5-6 and TRBJ2-7, the complete variable domain reads DAGVTQSPTHLIKTRGQQVTLRCSPKSGHDTVSWYQQALGQGPQFIFQYYEEEERQRGNFPDRFSGHQFPNYSSELNVNALLLGDSALYLCASSSSVGQAIYEQYFGPGTRLTVT.

This chain joins TRBV6-1 and TRBJ2-2, with D unclear. The V and J ends lost 4 bases and 0 bases respectively, with 15 bases between them. Per the germline V gene, CDR1 is MNHNS and CDR2 is SASEGT. CDR3 length equals 17 residues. CDR3 bases: TGTGCCAGCAGTGTATCCCCCGGCGGAGCGAACACCGGGGAGCTGTTTTTT. This encodes CASSVSPGGANTGELFF.

This clone was found a few times. The V call is TRBV11-2, the J call TRBJ2-2; a weak D match, TRBD1 (5 bases). V lost 5 bases, J lost 4 bases, and 8 bases lay in between. This CDR3 comprises 13 residues. The V gene's germline CDR1 is SGHAT and CDR2 FQNNGV. CDR3 sequence (DNA): TGTGCCAGCAGCACTCAGGGCACCGGGGAGCTGTTTTTT. Its protein is CASSTQGTGELFF.

The gene calls are TRBV19 and TRBJ2-5; 8 nucleotides align to TRBD2. This CDR3 has 18 amino acids. Germline CDR1 LNHDA, CDR2 SQIVND (reference sequence). V dropped 1 base and J dropped 5; count of bases not matched to a gene: 15. The CDR3 here is CASSIVGASGGPGETQYF. CDR3 bases: TGTGCCAGTAGTATAGTAGGTGCGAGCGGGGGCCCTGGGGAGACCCAGTACTTC.

DNA of the CDR3: TGTGCCATCGCGCCGGACAGGGGAATCACAGATACGCAGTATTTT. Amino acid sequence: CAIAPDRGITDTQYF. The chain joins TRBV10-3 to TRBJ2-3; 9 bases align to TRBD1. This CDR3 region has 15 residues. Germline V gene data show CDR1 as ENHRY and CDR2 as SYGVKD. The V segment lost 8 bases and the J segment 2 bases; nucleotides outside the gene matches: 8.

This clone was found once. The genes are TRBV10-1 and TRBJ2-3; D is ambiguous. CDR3 length equals 13 residues. V was cut by 1 base and J by 4 bases, with 6 bases left in between. The germline V gene has CDR1 WNHNN and CDR2 SYGVQD (reference sequence). The CDR3 sequence is CASSELSPDTQYF. CDR3 bases: TGCGCCAGCAGTGAGTTAAGCCCAGATACGCAGTATTTT.

This clone has a single count. This chain links TRBV30 with TRBJ1-2; 7 nucleotides agree with TRBD1. The CDR3 runs 13 residues. The junction had 6 bases not matched to a gene; V was cut back by 5 bases and J by 3 bases. CDR1 GTSNPN and CDR2 SVGIG come from the germline V gene (reference sequence). CDR3 sequence: CAWRDSNYYGYTF. In DNA, the CDR3 is TGTGCCTGGCGGGACAGCAATTACTATGGCTACACCTTC.

Comments on this clone: This specimen includes other DNA sequences encoding the same CDR3. This chain uses TRBV30 with TRBJ2-7, with a weak D call TRBD2 (5 bases). Germline V lookup: CDR1 GTSNPN, CDR2 SVGIG (reference sequence). The ends were cut back, 1 base at V and 4 bases at J, with 11 bases in the middle. The CDR3 runs 13 residues. CDR3 sequence reads: CAWSGLAGYEQYF. The CDR3 DNA sequence: TGTGCCTGGAGTGGTCTAGCCGGGTACGAGCAGTACTTC.

This chain uses TRBV7-9 with TRBJ2-5; 12 bases agree with TRBD2. The J call may be faulty, since TRBJ2-7 better matches the DNA end. This CDR3 contains 16 residues. CDR1 SEHNR and CDR2 FQNEAQ come from the germline V gene (reference sequence). The CDR3 nucleotides read TGTGCCAGCAGCCCGACTAGCGGGAGCTCCAGTAACGAGCAGTACTTC. Translating gives CASSPTSGSSSNEQYF.

Here the CDR3 DNA reads TGTGCCATCAGTTCTAGCGGCTACACCGGGGAGCTGTTTTTT. It yields the protein CAISSSGYTGELFF. The rearrangement joins TRBV10-3 to TRBJ2-2, with 7 bases fitting TRBD2. Trimming at V came to 5 bases and at J to 3 bases, leaving 3 bases not matched to a gene. Germline CDR1 and CDR2: ENHRY and SYGVKD. The CDR3 is made up of 14 amino acids.

The CDR3 sequence: CASSPKWTGNEQYF. The CDR3 nucleotides are TGTGCCAGCAGCCCTAAATGGACAGGGAACGAGCAGTACTTC. J is TRBJ2-7 and V is TRBV9, with 8 positions matching TRBD1. The germline CDR1 and CDR2 sequences are SGDLS and YYNGEE. V shed 4 bases and J 5 bases; nucleotides not matched to a gene: 8. The length of the CDR3 is 14 residues.

This rearrangement joins TRBV6-5 to TRBJ1-2; D remains ambiguous. The CDR3 spans 13 residues. The V end was cut by 6 bases, the J end by 0 bases, with 8 bases between. The germline V gene encodes CDR1 MNHEY and CDR2 SVGAGI. This chain's CDR3 is CASRLAANYGYTF. The CDR3 DNA reads TGTGCCAGCAGGCTGGCAGCTAACTATGGCTACACCTTC.

As regards this clone: Relative to the germline gene, one junction end is altered; a read error may explain this. This chain uses TRBV6-5 with TRBJ1-2; 8 bases match TRBD1. The length of the CDR3 is 14 residues. Germline CDR1 is MNHEY and CDR2 is SVGAGI. The chain's CDR3 is CASSPGGSRYGYPF. The CDR3 DNA is TGTGCCAGCAGTCCAGGGGGCTCTAGATATGGCTACCCCTTC.

CDR3 amino acids: CAWGPGQGMYEQYF. In nucleotides, the CDR3 is TGTGCCTGGGGACCGGGACAGGGTATGTACGAGCAGTACTTC. This chain joins TRBV30 and TRBJ2-5; 9 positions agree with TRBD1. The J call may not be correct, given that the DNA end is closer to TRBJ2-7. CDR3 length: 14 amino acids. Germline values: CDR1 GTSNPN, CDR2 SVGIG (reference sequence).

The rearrangement uses TRBV19 and TRBJ2-1, with 7 bases identical to TRBD1. V dropped 9 bases and J dropped 9; count of bases not matched to a gene: 8. The CDR3 consists of 12 residues. Germline loops: CDR1 LNHDA, CDR2 SQIVND (reference sequence). The CDR3 nucleotides read TGTGCCAGCTCACAGGGGATTCGTGAGCAGTTCTTC. It encodes CASSQGIREQFF.

This chain uses TRBV6-4 with TRBJ2-3; maybe TRBD2 (5 bases). CDR1 and CDR2 (germline): MRHNA, SNTAGT. This CDR3 spans 15 amino acids. V was pared by 8 bases and J by 1 base, with 16 bases between. The CDR3 protein is CASSSAGGGTDTQYF. CDR3 sequence (DNA): TGTGCCAGCTCTTCGGCGGGCGGCGGCACAGATACGCAGTATTTT.

The chain is built from TRBV5-1 and TRBJ1-1, with TRBD1 matching over 9 bases. Germline loops: CDR1 SGHRS, CDR2 YFSETQ. The CDR3 contains 16 residues. J gave up 6 bases and V 3 bases, and 12 bases lay outside the gene matches. CDR3 residues: CASSWFRTGAHAEAFF. Written as DNA, the CDR3 is TGCGCCAGCAGCTGGTTTCGGACAGGGGCCCACGCTGAAGCTTTCTTT.

This clone showed up just a few times. The chain has TRBV6-6 and TRBJ1-5, with 7 positions matching TRBD1. Germline V lookup: CDR1 MNHNY, CDR2 SVGAGI (reference sequence). V lost 2 bases, J lost 4 bases, and 8 bases stayed unmatched. The CDR3 runs to 16 residues. CDR3 coding DNA: TGTGCCAGCAGTTACGATATTTTACAGGGGAATCAGCCCCAGCATTTT. It is translated as CASSYDILQGNQPQHF.